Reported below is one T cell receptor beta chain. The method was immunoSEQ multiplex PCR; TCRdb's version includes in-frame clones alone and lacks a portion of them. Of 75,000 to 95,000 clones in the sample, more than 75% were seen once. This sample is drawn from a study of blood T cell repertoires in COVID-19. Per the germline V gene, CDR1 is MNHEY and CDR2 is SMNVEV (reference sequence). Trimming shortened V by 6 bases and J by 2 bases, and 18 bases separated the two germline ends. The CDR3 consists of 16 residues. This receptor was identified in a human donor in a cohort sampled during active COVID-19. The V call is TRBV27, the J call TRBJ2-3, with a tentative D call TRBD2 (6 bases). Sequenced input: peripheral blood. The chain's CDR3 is CASSPWSSGPTDTQYF. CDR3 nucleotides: TGTGCCAGCAGCCCATGGTCCAGCGGGCCCACAGATACGCAGTATTTT.